These T cell receptor beta chains were read from a single sample in a study of blood T cell repertoires in COVID-19. Some clones are missing from TCRdb's copy, which holds only in-frame ones; the method was immunoSEQ multiplex PCR. The repertoire includes approximately 230,000 clones, around 89% of them detected once, and about 5.9% sits in the top ten. Sequenced: peripheral blood. The receptors stem from a woman younger than 45 with COVID-19, enrolled during active disease. Both conserved end residues are part of each CDR3. A D gene is named only where the DNA matches it firmly. Where a row states a size, it is once, few, many or the class of an expanded clone; other rows omit it.

V gene	clone size	D gene	J gene	CDR3 protein	CDR3 DNA
TRBV28	once	TRBD1	TRBJ2-1	CASIAGTGMGNEQFF	TGTGCCAGCATCGCCGGGACAGGGATGGGCAATGAGCAGTTCTTC
TRBV12-3/TRBV12-4	once	-	TRBJ1-2	CASSLDRVRVYTF	TGTGCCAGCAGTTTAGATCGGGTTCGTGTCTACACCTTC
TRBV7-2	-	-	TRBJ1-5	CASSLEGGNQPQHF	TGTGCCAGCAGCTTAGAGGGGGGCAATCAGCCCCAGCATTTT
TRBV7-9	-	TRBD2	TRBJ2-1	CASSFRDRGLAGDYNEQFF	TGTGCCAGCAGCTTCCGGGACAGAGGTCTAGCGGGAGACTACAATGAGCAGTTCTTC
TRBV7-2	-	TRBD1	TRBJ1-4	CASSIGQGANEKLFF	TGTGCCAGCAGCATTGGACAGGGAGCTAATGAAAAACTGTTTTTT
TRBV7-2	-	-	TRBJ2-2	CASSYQTGELFF	TGTGCCAGCAGCTACCAGACCGGGGAGCTGTTTTTT
TRBV5-4	-	TRBD2	TRBJ2-7	CASSLGRTSGLSYEQYF	TGTGCCAGCAGCTTGGGTCGCACTAGCGGGCTTTCCTACGAGCAGTACTTC
TRBV7-9	once	-	TRBJ1-4	CASSVDKPANEKLFF	TGTGCCAGCAGCGTCGATAAGCCGGCTAATGAAAAACTGTTTTTT
TRBV7-9	-	-	TRBJ1-5	CASSRQNQPQHF	TGTGCCAGCAGCCGCCAGAATCAGCCCCAGCATTTT
TRBV29-1	-	-	TRBJ2-7	CSVGEQDSASYEQYF	TGCAGCGTAGGAGAGCAGGACAGCGCATCCTACGAGCAGTACTTC
TRBV5-1	once	-	TRBJ2-5	CASSLPEETQYF	TGCGCCAGCAGCTTGCCGGAAGAGACCCAGTACTTC
TRBV15	-	-	TRBJ2-1	CATSAQRSSYNEQFF	TGTGCCACCAGCGCCCAAAGGAGCTCCTACAATGAGCAGTTCTTC
TRBV30	once	TRBD1	TRBJ1-2	CALERDRIYYGYTF	TGTGCCCTCGAAAGGGACAGAATTTACTATGGCTACACCTTC
TRBV6-4	-	TRBD2	TRBJ2-3	CASSDQAGSTDTQYF	TGTGCCAGCAGTGACCAAGCGGGGAGCACAGATACGCAGTATTTT
TRBV6-2/TRBV6-3	-	-	TRBJ2-4	CASSYEGTLAKNIQYF	TGTGCCAGCAGTTACGAGGGAACTTTAGCCAAAAACATTCAGTACTTC
TRBV5-4	once	-	TRBJ2-2	CASSSKQDTGELFF	TGTGCCAGCAGCTCGAAACAGGACACCGGGGAGCTGTTTTTT
TRBV5-6	-	-	TRBJ1-6	CASSYGTFNNSPLHF	TGTGCCAGCAGTTACGGGACATTTAACAATTCACCCCTCCACTTT
TRBV7-2	-	TRBD1	TRBJ2-1	CASSGQQGPGNEQFF	TGTGCCAGCAGCGGTCAACAGGGGCCGGGGAATGAGCAGTTCTTC
TRBV6-5	-	TRBD1	TRBJ1-2	CASRYRDSGSYTF	TGTGCCAGCAGGTACCGGGACAGCGGCTCCTACACCTTC
TRBV7-2	-	TRBD1	TRBJ1-2	CASSPGTGDFYGYTF	TGTGCCAGCAGCCCCGGGACAGGGGATTTCTATGGCTACACCTTC